Each of the 23 T cell receptor beta chains below was sequenced from the same sample in a study of CD8 T cells in Susac syndrome. Reverse transcription of roughly 0.45 to 1 ug RNA was carried out with random hexamers. MiXCR, run by TCRdb on the immunoSEQ multiplex PCR reads, gives a single entry per CDR3 protein. This sample has about 280,000 distinct CDR3 sequences, with roughly 81% found just once. The specimen was CD8+ T cells from PBMCs. These receptors all come from a human donor with multiple sclerosis.

The CDR3 coding sequence is TGTGCCAGCAGCTTGGAATCCCGGACTAGCGGGAGGGTGTACAATGAGCAGTTCTTC. Protein sequence: CASSLESRTSGRVYNEQFF. The chain employs TRBV7-9 and TRBJ2-1; 15 bases align to TRBD2. From germline, CDR1 is SEHNR and CDR2 FQNEAQ (reference sequence). This CDR3 has 19 amino acids. The V and J ends lost 3 bases and 4 bases, in that order; junction bases with no gene match: 10. The entire variable domain, with the rest obtained from reference TRBV7-9 and TRBJ2-1, is as follows: DTGVSQNPRHKITKRGQNVTFRCDPISEHNRLYWYRQTLGQGPEFLTYFQNEAQLEKSRLLSDRFSAERPKGSFSTLEIQRTEQGDSAMYLCASSLESRTSGRVYNEQFFGPGTRLTVL.

The chain joins TRBV9 to TRBJ2-7; 10 bases align to TRBD1. There are 14 residues in the CDR3. Germline V gives CDR1 SGDLS, CDR2 YYNGEE. V was clipped by 0 bases and J by 6 bases; unmatched bases: 3. CDR3 nucleotide sequence: TGTGCCAGCAGCGTAGGGGACAGGGGTGGCGAGCAGTACTTC. Protein sequence: CASSVGDRGGEQYF.

The chain is built from TRBV9 and TRBJ2-1; D may be TRBD1 or TRBD2 (6 bases each). The CDR3 sequence is 18 residues long. Germline CDR1 and CDR2: SGDLS and YYNGEE. The V end lost 4 bases, the J end lost 8 bases, and 28 bases lay between the germline ends. CDR3 in DNA: TGTGCCAGCAGCTCGCCCATTACGGGGGCTAGGAACGTCCATGAGCAGTTCTTC. Protein sequence: CASSSPITGARNVHEQFF.

This sequence joins TRBV10-2 and TRBJ1-5; no reliable D call. This CDR3 region has 15 residues. Germline loops: CDR1 WSHSY, CDR2 SAAADI. With 0 bases removed from V and 0 bases from J, the gap between germline ends came to 6 bases. As DNA, the CDR3 is TGCGCCAGCAGTGAGTCGGCGGATAGCAATCAGCCCCAGCATTTT. Translated, it gives CASSESADSNQPQHF.

V and J are TRBV5-4 and TRBJ2-3; D gene unclear. CDR1 is SGHNT, CDR2 YYREEE, per germline (reference sequence). CDR3 size: 14 residues. V was pared by 0 bases and J by 10 bases, with 15 bases between. The DNA of the CDR3 is TGTGCCAGCAGCTTGGACTCATGGCCCCCATCGCAGTATTTT. Amino acid sequence: CASSLDSWPPSQYF.

This chain joins TRBV29-1 and TRBJ1-1; possibly TRBD1 for D (6 bases). Trimming cost V 4 bases and J 5 bases, with 11 bases left between them. This CDR3 contains 12 residues. CDR1 is SQVTM and CDR2 is ANQGSEA in the germline V gene. Here the CDR3 reads CSVAEGGTEAFF. The CDR3 DNA reads as TGCAGCGTTGCCGAGGGGGGGACTGAAGCTTTCTTT. The full variable domain, in which reference TRBV29-1 and TRBJ1-1 provide the parts outside the CDR3, is SAVISQKPSRDICQRGTSLTIQCQVDSQVTMMFWYRQQPGQSLTLIATANQGSEATYESGFVIDKFPISRPNLTFSTLTVSNMSPEDSSIYLCSVAEGGTEAFFGQGTRLTVV.

V usage is TRBV28 and J usage is TRBJ2-4, with unresolved D. This CDR3 has 18 residues. V was cut by 3 bases and J by 2 bases, with 20 bases left in between. Germline loops: CDR1 MDHEN, CDR2 SYDVKM. CDR3 amino acids: CASSFASRPTLTKNIQYF. The CDR3 nucleotides read TGTGCCAGCAGTTTTGCGAGCCGACCCACCTTGACCAAAAACATTCAGTACTTC. The complete variable domain, with remaining parts taken from reference TRBV28 and TRBJ2-4, reads DVKVTQSSRYLVKRTGEKVFLECVQDMDHENMFWYRQDPGLGLRLIYFSYDVKMKEKGDIPEGYSVSREKKERFSLILESASTNQTSMYLCASSFASRPTLTKNIQYFGAGTRLSVL.

The chain joins TRBV7-3 to TRBJ2-5, with D uncertain. CDR1 and CDR2 (germline): SGHTA, FQGTGA. This CDR3 has 14 residues. V was clipped by 3 bases and J by 7 bases, with 15 bases between them. DNA of the CDR3: TGTGCCAGCAGCTTGATAGGACCCCGGTCGACCCAGTACTTC. It is translated as CASSLIGPRSTQYF.

The V and J genes are TRBV29-1 and TRBJ2-4; D is unclear. Germline assignment: CDR1 SQVTM and CDR2 ANQGSEA. Trimming shortened V by 5 bases and J by 1 base, and 9 bases separated the two germline ends. The CDR3 extends over 13 amino acids. The CDR3, as DNA: TGCAGCGTTACCCGTGGGGCCAAAAACATTCAGTACTTC. Protein sequence: CSVTRGAKNIQYF.

To note about this clonotype: An end of the junction does not agree with germline; a read error may underlie this. This chain connects TRBV29-1 to TRBJ1-1; D may be TRBD1 (6 bases). Per the germline V gene, CDR1 is SQVTM and CDR2 is ANQGSEA. The CDR3 totals 12 residues. The CDR3 sequence is CSVEDSGTDAFF. CDR3 bases: TGCAGCGTTGAGGACAGTGGCACTGACGCTTTCTTT.

The rearrangement joins TRBV2 to TRBJ1-5; D is unresolved. V was pared by 0 bases and J by 0 bases, with 9 bases between. The CDR3 loop spans 16 amino acids. Germline V gives CDR1 SNHLY, CDR2 FYNNEI. CDR3 sequence reads: CASSEAGRPSNQPQHF. The CDR3 nucleotides are TGTGCCAGCAGTGAAGCGGGCCGGCCTAGCAATCAGCCCCAGCATTTT.

The J gene is TRBJ1-1, the V gene TRBV29-1; possibly TRBD1 for D (5 bases). This CDR3 has 12 amino acids. Trimming removed 1 base from V and 7 bases from J, with 10 bases in between. The germline V gene encodes CDR1 SQVTM and CDR2 ANQGSEA. CDR3 in DNA: TGCAGCGTTGAAGGCAGGGAAAGTGAAGCTTTCTTT. This encodes CSVEGRESEAFF.

In its sample, this clonotype was seen once. CDR3 DNA sequence: TGTGCCAGTAGTATTAGGGATATAGTGTACGAGCAGTACTTC. It encodes CASSIRDIVYEQYF. The chain is built from TRBV19 and TRBJ2-7; D unclear. CDR3 size: 14 residues. V lost 3 bases, J lost 4 bases, and 13 bases lay in between. Germline V gives CDR1 LNHDA, CDR2 SQIVND (reference sequence).

V usage is TRBV3-1 and J usage is TRBJ2-3; 7 nucleotides align to TRBD2. This CDR3 contains 17 residues. The J segment lost 5 bases and the V segment lost 2 bases, leaving 13 bases of the junction unmatched. Germline V gene sequence: CDR1 LGHDT, CDR2 YNNKEL (reference sequence). The CDR3 sequence is CASSQIPLGTKGDTQYF. The CDR3 region has the DNA TGTGCCAGCAGCCAAATTCCCCTCGGGACTAAAGGAGATACGCAGTATTTT.

The chain is built from TRBV15 and TRBJ1-1, with D hard to call. V lost 0 bases, J lost 6 bases, and 11 bases lay in between. The CDR3 extends over 14 amino acids. The germline V gene has CDR1 LNHNV and CDR2 YYDKDF (reference sequence). CDR3 residues: CATSRDRWVPEAFF. The CDR3 bases are TGTGCCACCAGCAGAGATCGGTGGGTTCCTGAAGCTTTCTTT. Drawing the rest from reference TRBV15 and TRBJ1-1, the complete variable domain is DAMVIQNPRYQVTQFGKPVTLSCSQTLNHNVMYWYQQKSSQAPKLLFHYYDKDFNNEADTPDNFQSRRPNTSFCFLDIRSPGLGDTAMYLCATSRDRWVPEAFFGQGTRLTVV.

The sample holds one count of this clonotype. The DNA for the CDR3 is TGTGCCAGCACCGAACTACCAGGGGGCTCCTACGAGCAGTACTTC. Protein sequence: CASTELPGGSYEQYF. The chain couples TRBV2 to TRBJ2-7; 7 bases agree with TRBD1. Germline CDR1 and CDR2: SNHLY and FYNNEI. CDR3 size: 15 residues. Trimming cost V 7 bases and J 0 bases; bases outside gene matches: 9.

The chain is built from TRBV6-1 and TRBJ2-4; no clear D. V lost 2 bases and J 2 bases, leaving 13 bases between the germline ends. The germline gives CDR1 MNHNS, CDR2 SASEGT. This CDR3 has 16 amino acids. The CDR3 region is CASSETTQRTKNIQYF. The DNA of the CDR3 is TGTGCCAGCAGTGAAACGACCCAGAGAACCAAAAACATTCAGTACTTC.

The chain's CDR3 is CASSPLSRTAGNTIYF. CDR3 DNA sequence: TGCGCCAGCAGCCCTTTGAGCCGGACAGCTGGAAACACCATATATTTT. The chain combines TRBV5-1 with TRBJ1-3, with D perhaps matching TRBD1 (6 bases). Trimming took 4 bases from V and 2 from J, leaving 16 bases between them. Germline V CDR1 and CDR2: SGHRS, YFSETQ. The CDR3 extends over 16 amino acids.

The V gene is TRBV2, the J gene TRBJ2-7; 12 bases agree with TRBD1. This CDR3 is 15 amino acids long. Germline trimming cut 6 bases from V and 5 bases from J; bases unmatched to any gene: 8. CDR1 and CDR2 (germline): SNHLY, FYNNEI. CDR3 in amino acids: CASSAGTGGLDEQYF. The CDR3 nucleotides read TGTGCCAGCAGCGCCGGGACAGGGGGCCTGGACGAGCAGTACTTC. Supplemented by reference TRBV2 and TRBJ2-7, the full variable domain reads EPEVTQTPSHQVTQMGQEVILRCVPISNHLYFYWYRQILGQKVEFLVSFYNNEISEKSEIFDDQFSVERPDGSNFTLKIRSTKLEDSAMYFCASSAGTGGLDEQYFGPGTRLTVT.

J is TRBJ1-2 and V is TRBV29-1; TRBD1 aligns across 7 bases. The germline V gene has CDR1 SQVTM and CDR2 ANQGSEA. After removal of 1 base from V and 4 bases from J, the junction contained 9 bases not matched to a gene. CDR3 size: 15 residues. CDR3 bases: TGCAGCGTTGAAGCCGGAACCTGGACAGGCTATGGCTACACCTTC. Its translation: CSVEAGTWTGYGYTF.

The gene calls are TRBV12-3 or TRBV12-4 and TRBJ2-7; 8 bases agree with TRBD2. This CDR3 comprises 13 residues. Trimming removed 8 bases from V and 4 bases from J; junction bases left unmatched: 7. In DNA, the CDR3 is TGTGCCAGCCTTCGAGCGGGAGCGTACGAGCAGTACTTC. This codes for CASLRAGAYEQYF.

The CDR3 reads CASSTPNQPQHF. CDR3 in DNA: TGTGCCAGCAGTACCCCTAATCAGCCCCAGCATTTT. The J gene is TRBJ1-5, the V gene TRBV27; D is undetermined. There are 12 residues in the CDR3. The V end lost 5 bases, the J end lost 4 bases, and 6 bases lay between the germline ends. Germline V CDR1 and CDR2: MNHEY, SMNVEV (reference sequence).

This clonotype has just one count. J is TRBJ2-7 and V is TRBV28, with 7 bases matching TRBD1. This CDR3 contains 14 residues. CDR1 is MDHEN, CDR2 SYDVKM, per germline. V shed 5 bases, J shed 4 bases, and the junction held 8 bases outside the gene matches. The CDR3 DNA sequence: TGTGCCAGCAGTCCCCCGACCAGGGGGTACGAGCAGTACTTC. It is translated as CASSPPTRGYEQYF.